This is a list of T cell receptor beta chains from one sample in a study of control samples from healthy donors and cancer patients. Only in-frame clones appear in the TCRdb table, and some are missing; sequencing was by immunoSEQ multiplex PCR. The data contain 120,000 or so clones, approximately 93% of them singletons. The sequencing sample was made of blood. These receptors were taken from a young woman in good health. Each CDR3 is given with its conserved first and last residue. D genes are given only for firm matches. Clone size is given for some rows only: seen once, a few or many times, or a class if the clone is expanded.

V	J	size	D	DNA	CDR3
TRBV29-1	TRBJ1-2	.	.	TGCAGCGTTTGGGTATCCAGCTATGGCTACACCTTC	CSVWVSSYGYTF
TRBV30	TRBJ1-6	.	.	TGTGCCTGGAGTCGAGATGTTAATTCACCCCTCCACTTT	CAWSRDVNSPLHF
TRBV5-1	TRBJ2-3	.	.	TGCGCCAGCAGCCCCTACGGGGCAGGGGCCACAGATACGCAGTATTTT	CASSPYGAGATDTQYF
TRBV30	TRBJ1-2	.	.	TGTGCCTGGAGCGCCGGGACAACGAGGGGCTACACCTTC	CAWSAGTTRGYTF
TRBV7-2	TRBJ2-1	.	.	TGTGCCAGCAGCTTCACTAGTATGCGCAATGAGCAGTTCTTC	CASSFTSMRNEQFF
TRBV6-5	TRBJ1-3	.	.	TGTGCCAGCAGTTACTCGGGACGCTCTGGAAACACCATATATTTT	CASSYSGRSGNTIYF
TRBV15	TRBJ1-5	.	.	TGTGCCACCAGCACCCTTCGGGCCGGCACCCGCTATGACAATAGCAATCAGCCCCAGCATTTT	CATSTLRAGTRYDNSNQPQHF
TRBV6-1	TRBJ2-3	.	TRBD2	TGTGCCAGCAGTGAAAACCTGGGAACGGGGGGGCTGGTAGATACGCAGTATTTT	CASSENLGTGGLVDTQYF
TRBV7-2	TRBJ2-7	few	.	TGTGCCAGCAGCTTAGGGGAGGACAGCGGGCAGTACTTC	CASSLGEDSGQYF
TRBV2	TRBJ2-7	.	TRBD2	TGTGCCAGCAGGGGCGGGGGGGCCTACGAGCAGTACTTC	CASRGGGAYEQYF
TRBV7-6	TRBJ2-7	.	.	TGTGCCAGCAGCTCGTCCCTAGGCGCACGGTCAGGGCCTCGGGAGCAGTACTTC	CASSSSLGARSGPREQYF
TRBV7-2	TRBJ2-1	.	TRBD2	TGTGCCAGCAGAACCCATCCCGCGGGAGCCTACAATGAGCAGTTCTTC	CASRTHPAGAYNEQFF
TRBV20-1	TRBJ2-1	.	TRBD2	TGCAGTGCTAGTAGACTAGCGGGAGGCTTATACAATGAGCAGTTCTTC	CSASRLAGGLYNEQFF
TRBV7-2	TRBJ2-1	.	TRBD2	TGTGCCAGCAGCTTAGGAGGACTAGCGGGAAATGAGCAGTTCTTC	CASSLGGLAGNEQFF
TRBV2	TRBJ2-5	once	.	TGTGCCAGCGACACTCGTCAAGAGACCCAGTACTTC	CASDTRQETQYF
TRBV6-1	TRBJ2-3	.	.	TGTGCCAGCAGTGAAGCTAGCAGATCCACAGATACGCAGTATTTT	CASSEASRSTDTQYF
TRBV9	TRBJ2-3	.	.	TGTGCCAGCAGCGTAGGACGTGGGGGGGCAGACACTAGCACAGATACGCAGTATTTT	CASSVGRGGADTSTDTQYF
TRBV7-3	TRBJ2-2	.	.	TGTGCCAGCAGCCCCCTACTTGACAGGACGTCCACCGGGGAGCTGTTTTTT	CASSPLLDRTSTGELFF
TRBV10-2	TRBJ1-5	.	TRBD1	TGCGCCAGCAGGGCCGGGACAGGGTCCAATCAGCCCCAGCATTTT	CASRAGTGSNQPQHF
TRBV25-1	TRBJ2-7	.	.	TGTGCCAGCAGTGATTGGCGCAGGGGGGGGGCCTACGAGCAGTACTTC	CASSDWRRGGAYEQYF
TRBV7-2	TRBJ1-2	.	.	TGTGCCAGCAGCCCCGTCGGGCAGAACTATGGCTACACCTTC	CASSPVGQNYGYTF
TRBV20-1	TRBJ1-1	.	.	TGCAGTGCGGGAGGGGGAACTGAAGCTTTCTTT	CSAGGGTEAFF
TRBV30	TRBJ1-2	.	.	TGTGCCTGGAGTACCCTTATCGGGGGCTACACCTTC	CAWSTLIGGYTF
TRBV4-1	TRBJ1-2	.	.	TGCGCCAGCAGCCAAGAGGGTCTCTATGGCTACACCTTC	CASSQEGLYGYTF
TRBV5-6	TRBJ2-5	few	.	TGTGCCAGCAGCTTGTGGGCCAGGGCGGAAGAGACCCAGTACTTC	CASSLWARAEETQYF
TRBV28	TRBJ2-3	.	TRBD2	TGTGCCAGCAGTTTATATAGGCTAGCGGGGGGCCTCAGGGATACGCAGTATTTT	CASSLYRLAGGLRDTQYF
TRBV9	TRBJ2-5	.	TRBD2	TGTGCCAGCAGCGTAGGGCTAGCGGGGGCTCAAGAGACCCAGTACTTC	CASSVGLAGAQETQYF
TRBV23-1	TRBJ2-2	.	.	TGCGCCAGCAGTCGGAGTGATCAGGACAAAAACACCGGGGAGCTGTTTTTT	CASSRSDQDKNTGELFF
TRBV29-1	TRBJ1-1	.	.	TGCAGCGTTGAAGAGGCTCGAGGGCCTGAAGCTTTCTTT	CSVEEARGPEAFF
TRBV28	TRBJ2-1	.	.	TGTGCCAGCAGTCCATCCGCGTTCGGTTTCGGGTACAATGAGCAGTTCTTC	CASSPSAFGFGYNEQFF
TRBV7-2	TRBJ2-5	.	.	TGTGCCAGCAGCTCCCTCAGCCGGGCCCAGTACTTC	CASSSLSRAQYF
TRBV7-2	TRBJ2-2	.	.	TGTGCCAGCAGCTTACTCGGTCACACCGGGGAGCTGTTTTTT	CASSLLGHTGELFF
TRBV7-6	TRBJ2-1	.	TRBD2	TGTGCCAGCAGCTTACCGGTTAGCGGGATGACCTCCTACAATGAGCAGTTCTTC	CASSLPVSGMTSYNEQFF
TRBV24-1	TRBJ1-2	few	.	TGTGCCACCACCAGCAGGGTCGTTTATGGCTACACCTTC	CATTSRVVYGYTF
TRBV18	TRBJ1-6	.	TRBD1	TGTGCCAGCTCTTCACAGACAGGGAATAATTCACCCCTCCACTTT	CASSSQTGNNSPLHF
TRBV4-3	TRBJ2-2	few	.	TGCGCCAGCAGCCAAGATTTAGGGTTTGGATCGAACACCGGGGAGCTGTTTTTT	CASSQDLGFGSNTGELFF
TRBV19	TRBJ2-6	.	TRBD1	TGTGCCAGTGGAAACAGGGGTGTTGCCTCTGGGGCCAACGTCCTGACTTTC	CASGNRGVASGANVLTF
TRBV27	TRBJ2-4	.	.	TGTGCCAGCAGTTCTACCGGGGGCTTCGGAAACATTCAGTACTTC	CASSSTGGFGNIQYF
TRBV5-6	TRBJ2-7	.	.	TGTGCCAGCAGCTTGGACGCGGGGTCTTACGAGCAGTACTTC	CASSLDAGSYEQYF
TRBV28	TRBJ2-7	.	TRBD1	TGTGCCAGCAGCACCTCCGGGACAGGGCCCTACGAGCAGTACTTC	CASSTSGTGPYEQYF
TRBV7-3	TRBJ2-1	.	.	TGTGCCAGCAGCTCCTTTTGGGGGGCTGAGCAGTTCTTC	CASSSFWGAEQFF
TRBV9	TRBJ1-2	.	.	TGTGCCAGCAGCGTAGGCCAGCAGAACTATGGCTACACCTTC	CASSVGQQNYGYTF
TRBV5-1	TRBJ2-2	few	TRBD1	TGCGCCAGCAACCGGGGGCAGGGGGCTGGCACCGGGGAGCTGTTTTTT	CASNRGQGAGTGELFF
TRBV12-3/TRBV12-4	TRBJ2-3	.	.	TGTGCCAGCAGTTTATTACCAGATACGCAGTATTTT	CASSLLPDTQYF
TRBV3-1/TRBV3-2	TRBJ2-5	.	.	TGTGCCAGCAGCCAAGGGGGATGGGCCCAGTACTTC	CASSQGGWAQYF